The rows below give T cell receptor beta chains drawn from one sample of a study of T cells after yellow fever vaccination. TCRdb analysed the 5' RACE reads with MiXCR anew, one entry per CDR3 protein. The sample shows about 160,000 distinct CDR3 sequences, under 7.5% of them seen only once. The starting material was CD4+ T cells sorted from PBMCs, obtained more than 4 days after the first yellow fever vaccination. The receptor source for this set is a man between 18 and 35 years old who received the YFV17D yellow fever vaccine. CDR3s include the opening cysteine and the closing phenylalanine or tryptophan. A D gene is named only where the DNA matches it firmly. Expanded clones get a size class; other rows say once, few or many, or leave the size out.

d_call	j_call	v_call	cdr3_length	clone_size	cdr3_aa	cdr3_nt
-	TRBJ2-3	TRBV6-1	15	-	CASSTRGGNTDTQYF	TGTGCCAGCAGCACCAGGGGGGGAAACACAGATACGCAGTATTTT
-	TRBJ1-5	TRBV12-3/TRBV12-4	15	-	CASGGGGNSNQPQHF	TGTGCCAGCGGGGGAGGAGGGAATAGCAATCAGCCCCAGCATTTT
TRBD1	TRBJ2-5	TRBV24-1	16	few	CATSDPTGDREETQYF	TGTGCCACCAGTGATCCTACAGGGGATAGGGAAGAGACCCAGTACTTC
-	TRBJ1-1	TRBV19	14	-	CASRIYALGAEAFF	TGTGCCAGTAGGATCTATGCATTGGGGGCTGAAGCTTTCTTT
TRBD1	TRBJ1-2	TRBV6-5	15	many	CASSPTAGGSYGYTF	TGTGCCAGCAGTCCGACCGCAGGGGGGTCCTATGGCTACACCTTC
TRBD1	TRBJ2-6	TRBV5-1	16	many	CASSPQGAAGANVLTF	TGCGCCAGCAGCCCTCAGGGGGCTGCTGGGGCCAACGTCCTGACTTTC
-	TRBJ2-5	TRBV19	13	many	CASSGSRAETQYF	TGTGCCAGTAGTGGGTCGAGGGCGGAGACCCAGTACTTC
-	TRBJ2-1	TRBV20-1	16	many	CSARRRGGTVYNEQFF	TGCAGTGCTAGAAGAAGGGGGGGCACAGTCTACAATGAGCAGTTCTTC
-	TRBJ1-5	TRBV12-3/TRBV12-4	15	many	CASSFRSGGNQPQHF	TGTGCCAGCAGTTTTAGGTCAGGGGGCAATCAGCCCCAGCATTTT
TRBD1	TRBJ1-4	TRBV12-3/TRBV12-4	15	many	CASSPQGGWQEKLFF	TGTGCCAGCAGTCCCCAGGGGGGCTGGCAGGAAAAACTGTTTTTT